This entry features one TCR beta chain sequence. Its target is unknown. This entry belongs to a study of a mutant IDH1 vaccine in newly diagnosed glioma. Across the whole study: Radiotherapy alone preceded vaccination by 4-6 weeks; alternatively, vaccination started with temozolomide cycles. Most patients had radiochemotherapy with temozolomide before enrollment; others had one alone. Overall study findings and caveats: Among all patients, vaccine-induced immune responses occurred in approximately 93%.

Assay: immunoSEQ multiplex PCR; the TCRdb copy retains only in-frame clones and omits some. The table lists 35,000 to 45,000 clones, 65% to 90% of them singletons, with 4% to 5.5% in the top ten. The time point denotes: week 35, safety follow-up. The content of each vaccine dose was 300 ug of mutant IDH1 20-mer peptide, and topical imiquimod accompanied it. Donor tumors were new WHO grade 3 or 4 IDH1-mutant, ATRX-lost astrocytomas. V shed 3 bases, J shed 7 bases, and the junction held 8 bases outside the gene matches. CDR1 and CDR2 (germline): MNHEY, SMNVEV (reference sequence). This CDR3 contains 15 residues.

The origin of this receptor is a woman in her forties or fifties with glioma. The gene calls are TRBV27 and TRBJ2-7; 11 nucleotides line up with TRBD1. This sample comprised PBMCs, obtained from a glioma patient whose treatment included an IDH1 peptide vaccine. CDR3 bases: TGTGCCAGCAGTTTTCGGACAGGGGGCTTTAGGGAGCAGTACTTC. Translating gives CASSFRTGGFREQYF.